Included here is one T cell receptor (beta chain) sequence, with context. Its antigen is currently unknown. The germline V gene has CDR1 DFQATT and CDR2 SNEGSKA (reference sequence). This CDR3 is built from 15 residues. Trimming took off 0 bases at V and 0 bases at J, with 12 bases between the two ends. This entry is derived from a study of T-cell reconstitution after alpha-beta-depleted transplantation in children. Preparation of the TCRbeta library used unique molecular identifiers. TCRdb redid the calling of the PCR reads with MiXCR, one entry per CDR3 protein. The sample lists fewer than 700,000 distinct CDR3 sequences, over 10% seen once, with approximately 2.1% in the top ten. Study-wide results and caveats: When one year had passed after transplant, most T-cell counts and diversity came from newly produced T cells.

This chain uses TRBV20-1 with TRBJ2-7; D not resolved. Sequenced material: PBMCs, mostly from graft donor cells, taken 360 days after TCRalphabeta/CD19-depleted stem cell transplant. The receptor's source is a male patient between 5 and 17 years old who had a stem cell transplant for acute myeloid leukemia, so the T cells may come from the graft donor. This CDR3 reads CSARDPATYSYEQYF. In nucleotides, the CDR3 is TGCAGTGCTAGAGATCCGGCCACATACTCCTACGAGCAGTACTTC.